The sequence of this T cell receptor beta chain was determined in a study of naive and memory T cell subsets. Study-wide results and caveats: Activation and differentiation may alter RNA-based TCR counts. Naive and memory repertoire findings lacked a ground truth for validation. From naive to CM, EM and EMRA, diversity decreased and Gini increased.

Notes on this clonotype: As yet, its antigen is unknown.

J lost 4 bases, V lost 3 bases, and 5 bases had no gene match. This CDR3 is built from 15 residues. Germline-derived CDR1 and CDR2 are LGHNA and YNFKEQ. The beta constant-region primer was an equimolar mix of two oligonucleotides covering TRBC1 and TRBC2. An oligonucleotide with the SP2 primer and a 12-nucleotide UMI was ligated to the cDNA 3' end. MiXCR, applied by TCRdb to the UMI-ligation and nested PCR reads, yields one record per CDR3 protein. The data show some 100,000 distinct CDR3 sequences, approximately 6.5% seen once. What was sequenced was central memory CD4+ T cells from blood. The sequence was collected from a human donor in good health. The chain couples TRBV4-2 to TRBJ2-3, with 9 bases fitting TRBD1. The CDR3 region has the DNA TGTGCCAGCAGCCAGGGACAGGGCGGCCCAGATACGCAGTATTTT. Residues: CASSQGQGGPDTQYF.